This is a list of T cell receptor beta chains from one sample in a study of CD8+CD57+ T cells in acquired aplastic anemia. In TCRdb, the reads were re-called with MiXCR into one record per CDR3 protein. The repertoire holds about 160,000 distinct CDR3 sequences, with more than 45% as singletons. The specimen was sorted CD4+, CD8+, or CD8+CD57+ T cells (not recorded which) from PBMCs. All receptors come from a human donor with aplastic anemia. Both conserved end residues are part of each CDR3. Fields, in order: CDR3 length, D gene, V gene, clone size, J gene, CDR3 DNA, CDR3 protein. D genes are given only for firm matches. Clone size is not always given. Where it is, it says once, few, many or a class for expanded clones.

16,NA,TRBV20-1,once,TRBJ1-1,TGCAGTGCTAGAGTAGGGAGCAGGGCCCAGAACACTGAAGCTTTCTTT,CSARVGSRAQNTEAFF
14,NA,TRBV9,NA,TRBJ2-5,TGTGCCAGCAGTTACGGGCAGTTCGAGGGGACCCAGTACTTC,CASSYGQFEGTQYF
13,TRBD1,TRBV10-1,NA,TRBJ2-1,TGCGCCAGCACCGGGACAGGGCGCAATGAGCAGTTCTTC,CASTGTGRNEQFF
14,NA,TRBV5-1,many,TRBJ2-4,TGCGCCAGCAGCCCCGGACTGGGGTGGAACATTCAGTACTTC,CASSPGLGWNIQYF
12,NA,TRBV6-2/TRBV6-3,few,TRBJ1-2,TGTGCCAGCAGCCAGGGGCAGTATGGCTACACCTTC,CASSQGQYGYTF
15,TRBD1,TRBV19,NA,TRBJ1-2,TGTGCCAGTAGTTCCCGGGACAGGGGGCTCTATGGCTACACCTTC,CASSSRDRGLYGYTF
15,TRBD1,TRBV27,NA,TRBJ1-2,TGTGCCAGCAGTATCTCAACAGGGGGCGCTTATGGCTACACCTTC,CASSISTGGAYGYTF
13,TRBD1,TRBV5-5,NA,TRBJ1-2,TGTGCCAGCAGCCCAACAGGGGACTATGGCTACACCTTC,CASSPTGDYGYTF
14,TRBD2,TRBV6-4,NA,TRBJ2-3,TGTGCCAGCAGTGAAGAGGGACCGAGCGGGGGGAAGTATTTT,CASSEEGPSGGKYF
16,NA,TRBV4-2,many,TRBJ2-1,TGTGCCAGCAGCCAAGAAGGTGGGTGGGGTTTGAATGAGCAGTTCTTC,CASSQEGGWGLNEQFF
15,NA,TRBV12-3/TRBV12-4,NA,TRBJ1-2,TGTGCCAGCAGTTTTGGGATTGGGGATAACTATGGCTACACCTTC,CASSFGIGDNYGYTF
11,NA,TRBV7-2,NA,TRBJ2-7,TGTGCCAGCAGCAACCGTTTGGAGCAGTACTTC,CASSNRLEQYF
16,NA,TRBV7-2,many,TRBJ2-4,TGTGCCAGCAGCTTAGCGGGCAGTATAGCCAAAAACATTCAGTACTTC,CASSLAGSIAKNIQYF
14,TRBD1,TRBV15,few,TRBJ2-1,TGTGCCACCAGCAGAGACACAGGGGGCGATGAGCAGTTCTTC,CATSRDTGGDEQFF
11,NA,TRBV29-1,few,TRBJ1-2,TGCAGCGTCCCCCTCGCCCATGGCTACACCTTC,CSVPLAHGYTF
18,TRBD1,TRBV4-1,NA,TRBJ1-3,TGCGCCAGCAGCCCCCCAGGCCAAGGGGGCTGGTTTGGAAACACCATATATTTT,CASSPPGQGGWFGNTIYF
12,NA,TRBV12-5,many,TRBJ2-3,TGTGCTAGTGGGCTAGTGCAAGATACGCAGTATTTT,CASGLVQDTQYF
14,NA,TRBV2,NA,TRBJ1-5,TGTGCCAGCAGTGAACGGCGGACCGATCAGCCCCAGCATTTT,CASSERRTDQPQHF
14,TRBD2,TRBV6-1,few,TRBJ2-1,TGTGCCAGCTCGACCGGGGGGGGGTACAATGAGCAGTTCTTC,CASSTGGGYNEQFF
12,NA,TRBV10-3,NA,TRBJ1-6,TGTGCCATCAGTGAGTCTAATTCACCCCTCCACTTT,CAISESNSPLHF
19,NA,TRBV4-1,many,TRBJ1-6,TGCGCCAGCAGCCAAGATTGGGAGAGGGGACAACGGCGAAATTCACCCCTCCACTTT,CASSQDWERGQRRNSPLHF
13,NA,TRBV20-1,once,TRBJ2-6,TGCAGTGCTGACTCTCCCGGAGCCAACGTCCTGACTTTC,CSADSPGANVLTF